What follows are 22 T cell receptor beta chains derived from one specimen sequenced in a study of blood T cell repertoires in COVID-19. Assay used: immunoSEQ multiplex PCR; TCRdb lists only in-frame clones, some missing. The top ten hold 5% to 6% of the sample, which has over 200,000 clones, more than 70% seen once. The sequenced sample consisted of peripheral blood. The receptor set was obtained from a man at least 80 years old with acute or convalescent COVID-19.

The rearrangement links TRBV23-1 to TRBJ1-2; D not certain. TRBV23-1 is filed as an ORF, its function uncertain. V lost 0 bases, J lost 2 bases, and 7 bases lay in between. The CDR3 is made up of 14 amino acids. In DNA form, the CDR3 reads TGCGCCAGCAGTCAATCGCGGCACAACTATGGCTACACCTTC. Encoded protein: CASSQSRHNYGYTF.

The V gene is TRBV7-2, the J gene TRBJ1-5; D is possibly TRBD1 (5 bases). Germline values: CDR1 SGHTA, CDR2 FQGNSA. There are 15 residues in the CDR3. The ends were cut back, 5 bases at V and 9 bases at J, with 20 bases in the middle. The CDR3 region is CASSQTGGGFRPQHF. CDR3 in DNA: TGTGCCAGCAGCCAGACGGGGGGTGGTTTCCGGCCCCAGCATTTT.

The V call is TRBV29-1, the J call TRBJ2-5; 9 nucleotides line up with TRBD2. In germline, CDR1 is SQVTM, CDR2 ANQGSEA. CDR3 size: 15 residues. Germline trimming cut 5 bases from V and 4 bases from J; bases unmatched to any gene: 11. The CDR3 region has the DNA TGCAGCGTTCGCCGTCTAGCGGGAACGGGAGAGACCCAGTACTTC. Translating gives CSVRRLAGTGETQYF.

The chain uses TRBV7-2 and TRBJ2-2; D may be TRBD1 (6 bases). V was clipped by 1 base and J by 6 bases, with 9 bases between them. There are 14 residues in the CDR3. The germline V gene has CDR1 SGHTA and CDR2 FQGNSA. This CDR3 is CASSLDRVSGELFF. The CDR3 region has the DNA TGTGCCAGCAGCTTAGACAGGGTATCCGGGGAGCTGTTTTTT.

The rearrangement uses TRBV4-1 and TRBJ2-7; 12 bases agree with TRBD2. Germline-derived CDR1 and CDR2 are MGHRA and YSYEKL. Trimming removed 0 bases from V and 5 bases from J; junction bases left unmatched: 2. CDR3 length: 15 residues. CDR3 DNA: TGCGCCAGCAGCCAAGAGACTAGCGGGAGCCACGAGCAGTACTTC. Residues: CASSQETSGSHEQYF.

This chain links TRBV5-1 with TRBJ1-4; 9 positions match TRBD1. This CDR3 comprises 16 residues. Germline CDR1 is SGHRS and CDR2 is YFSETQ. The J segment lost 2 bases and the V segment lost 4 bases, leaving 6 bases of the junction unmatched. CDR3 loop: CASSVGQGTTNEKLFF. DNA of the CDR3: TGCGCCAGCAGCGTCGGACAGGGGACTACTAATGAAAAACTGTTTTTT. Supplemented by reference TRBV5-1 and TRBJ1-4, the full variable domain reads KAGVTQTPRYLIKTRGQQVTLSCSPISGHRSVSWYQQTPGQGLQFLFEYFSETQRNKGNFPGRFSGRQFSNSRSEMNVSTLELGDSALYLCASSVGQGTTNEKLFFGSGTQLSVL.

The rearrangement links TRBV29-1 to TRBJ2-3; D unclear. Deletions cut 0 bases from V and 5 bases from J, with 6 bases between. The CDR3 runs to 12 residues. CDR1 is SQVTM and CDR2 is ANQGSEA in the germline V gene. The CDR3 is CSVEETGDTQYF. DNA for the CDR3: TGCAGCGTTGAAGAGACGGGAGATACGCAGTATTTT.

This clone occurred a few times. The CDR3 sequence is CASRPPGLAPYEQYF. CDR3 nucleotides: TGTGCCAGCAGGCCACCGGGACTAGCTCCCTACGAGCAGTACTTC. This chain joins TRBV6-5 and TRBJ2-7, with 9 bases that match TRBD2. Trimming took 6 bases from V and 2 from J; bases not matched to a gene: 8. Germline CDR1 MNHEY, CDR2 SVGAGI. The CDR3 covers 15 residues.

This clone turned up a few times. The genes are TRBV10-3 and TRBJ2-2, with 10 bases lining up with TRBD1. Germline CDR1 and CDR2: ENHRY and SYGVKD. Trimming took 6 bases from V and 3 from J; bases not matched to a gene: 1. The CDR3 runs 14 residues. The chain's CDR3 is CAISGTGDTGELFF. DNA for the CDR3: TGTGCCATCAGCGGGACAGGGGACACCGGGGAGCTGTTTTTT.

The chain is built from TRBV3-1 (or the pseudogene TRBV3-2) and TRBJ1-2; D is undetermined. Deletions cut 1 base from V and 8 bases from J, with 8 bases between. Germline V gene sequence: CDR1 LGHDT, CDR2 YNNKEL (reference sequence). The CDR3 spans 12 residues. The CDR3 reads CASSQGPRGYTF. For the CDR3, the DNA is TGTGCCAGCAGCCAAGGTCCTCGGGGCTACACCTTC.

The chain employs TRBV25-1 and TRBJ2-7, with D possibly being TRBD1 (5 bases). Germline V CDR1 and CDR2: MGHDK, SYGVNS. CDR3 length: 15 amino acids. V dropped 1 base and J dropped 2 bases, with 12 bases sitting between them. Here the CDR3 DNA reads TGTGCCAGCAGTGAATTAAAGGGGCCGCCCTACGAGCAGTACTTC. As protein: CASSELKGPPYEQYF.

This chain uses TRBV7-9 with TRBJ1-4; TRBD1 matches 9 bases. The length of the CDR3 is 15 residues. In germline, CDR1 is SEHNR, CDR2 FQNEAQ (reference sequence). V lost 4 bases, J lost 4 bases, and 4 bases stayed unmatched. This CDR3 reads CASSWDRVDNEKLFF. The CDR3 DNA follows: TGTGCCAGCAGCTGGGACAGGGTAGATAATGAAAAACTGTTTTTT.

On this clone: Other DNA sequences from this sample encode an identical CDR3 as well. This chain joins TRBV3-1 (or the pseudogene TRBV3-2) and TRBJ1-5; 8 bases match TRBD1. Germline lookup yields CDR1 LGHDT and CDR2 YNNKEL (reference sequence). The V and J ends lost 1 base and 6 bases, in that order; junction bases with no gene match: 5. This CDR3 comprises 15 residues. CDR3: CASSQGPGGTQPQHF. CDR3 DNA sequence: TGTGCCAGCAGCCAAGGCCCAGGGGGCACTCAGCCCCAGCATTTT.

This chain joins TRBV27 and TRBJ1-2; D perhaps matches TRBD1 (5 bases). Trimming cost V 3 bases and J 6 bases, with 14 bases left between them. Germline CDR1 reads MNHEY; CDR2 reads SMNVEV (reference sequence). The CDR3 is 14 amino acids. CDR3 in amino acids: CASSFAGGEDGYTF. The CDR3, as DNA: TGTGCCAGCAGTTTTGCGGGGGGAGAGGATGGCTACACCTTC.

This chain uses TRBV5-1 with TRBJ2-2; weak D call: TRBD1 (7 bases). The CDR3 runs to 14 residues. The germline CDR1 and CDR2 sequences are SGHRS and YFSETQ. The V gene lost 2 bases and the J gene lost 7 bases, with 12 bases spanning the gap. CDR3 sequence reads: CASSFGQEGGELFF. The CDR3 coding sequence is TGCGCCAGCAGCTTTGGACAGGAGGGCGGGGAGCTGTTTTTT. Full variable domain (remainder filled in from reference TRBV5-1 and TRBJ2-2): KAGVTQTPRYLIKTRGQQVTLSCSPISGHRSVSWYQQTPGQGLQFLFEYFSETQRNKGNFPGRFSGRQFSNSRSEMNVSTLELGDSALYLCASSFGQEGGELFFGEGSRLTVL.

V usage is TRBV6-1 and J usage is TRBJ2-3; no firm D call. Germline lookup yields CDR1 MNHNS and CDR2 SASEGT. CDR3 size: 17 residues. V shed 2 bases and J shed 0 bases, with 15 bases lying between them. The CDR3 loop reads CASSESLVGLSTDTQYF. In nucleotides, the CDR3 is TGTGCCAGCAGTGAAAGTCTAGTTGGTCTTAGCACAGATACGCAGTATTTT.

J is TRBJ2-1 and V is TRBV3-1 (or the pseudogene TRBV3-2), with TRBD2 matching over 9 bases. V lost 0 bases and J lost 5; bases outside the gene matches: 5. The CDR3 length is 16 residues. Germline loops: CDR1 LGHDT, CDR2 YNNKEL (reference sequence). The CDR3 reads CASSQEGLANHNEQFF. CDR3 nucleotide sequence: TGTGCCAGCAGCCAAGAGGGACTAGCTAATCACAATGAGCAGTTCTTC.

The chain joins TRBV30 to TRBJ2-5, with TRBD2 matching over 8 bases. The CDR3 is 16 amino acids. The germline V gene encodes CDR1 GTSNPN and CDR2 SVGIG (reference sequence). V was clipped by 5 bases and J by 2 bases; unmatched bases: 13. CDR3 DNA: TGTGCCTGGGCGCGAGCGGGACTAGGTGTACAAGAGACCCAGTACTTC. Its translation is CAWARAGLGVQETQYF.

The V call is TRBV5-1, the J call TRBJ2-7; perhaps TRBD1 as D (5 bases). CDR1 is SGHRS and CDR2 is YFSETQ in the germline V gene. V was cut by 0 bases and J by 11 bases, with 15 bases left in between. The CDR3 sequence is 13 residues long. The CDR3 DNA reads as TGCGCCAGCAGCTTGGGGTCCAGGGAAAAAGAGTACTTC. This sequence encodes CASSLGSREKEYF.

The J gene is TRBJ1-3, the V gene TRBV27, with 7 bases that match TRBD1. The trim removed 2 bases at V and 0 bases at J, leaving 10 bases unmatched. CDR1 MNHEY and CDR2 SMNVEV come from the germline V gene (reference sequence). CDR3 size: 18 residues. The chain's CDR3 is CASSLRGPGRDSGNTIYF. CDR3 coding DNA: TGTGCCAGCAGTTTAAGGGGGCCCGGACGGGACTCTGGAAACACCATATATTTT.

The chain joins TRBV5-6 to TRBJ2-3, with 14 bases lining up with TRBD2. V gave up 7 bases and J gave up 4 bases; unmatched junction bases: 11. The CDR3 length is 17 residues. Germline loops: CDR1 SGHDT, CDR2 YYEEEE. The CDR3 reads CASWRGLAGVVADTQYF. The CDR3 nucleotides are TGTGCCAGCTGGAGGGGACTAGCGGGAGTTGTGGCAGATACGCAGTATTTT.

The CDR3 loop is CASSARTSSETQYF. The CDR3 nucleotides are TGTGCCAGCAGCGCCAGGACTAGCTCAGAGACCCAGTACTTC. The V gene is TRBV7-6, the J gene TRBJ2-5, with TRBD2 matching 8 bases. Germline CDR1 is SGHVS and CDR2 is FNYEAQ. The CDR3 extends over 14 amino acids. J was trimmed by 4 bases and V by 5 bases; bases with no gene match: 6.